The 22 T cell receptor beta chains reported below all come from one sample, sequenced in a study of shared clonotypes between healthy human individuals (dated by TCRdb to about 2020). For the CD8 naive samples, CD45RO-negative cells were positively selected for CCR7, yielding a CD45RA+CCR7+ population from which TemRA cells were excluded. The library was obtained by the immunoSEQ multiplex PCR assay. TCRdb took over this immuneACCESS table, retaining in-frame rearrangements with V and J assigned. Such tables are incomplete; in checked studies, under half of the missing clones stem from an unresolved V gene, and the remainder is unexplained. The sample table contains around 2,000,000 clones; only one count was recorded for about 95% of them. The leading ten clones occupy roughly 1% of the sample. The specimen was naive CD8+ T cells sorted from blood. The sample's cell subset or site, from its label and the paper: CD45RA+CCR7+. Receptors originate from a man aged 18 to 29 in good health.

The genes are TRBV7-6 and TRBJ2-3, with D maybe TRBD2 (6 bases). Per germline, CDR1 SGHVS and CDR2 FNYEAQ. Between the trimmed V and J ends, which lost 1 base and 2 bases, there was a span of 13 bases. The CDR3 runs to 16 residues. Here the CDR3 DNA reads TGTGCCAGCAGCTTAGGACTAGGGGAGTACACAGATACGCAGTATTTT. Encoded protein: CASSLGLGEYTDTQYF.

Concerning this clone: Just one base apart from a much larger clone, this may be a read error. Other nucleotide sequences from this sample produce the same CDR3. The rearrangement uses TRBV13 and TRBJ2-7; no reliable D call. Deletions cut 3 bases from V and 3 bases from J, with 3 bases between. CDR1 PRHDT and CDR2 FYEKMQ come from the germline V gene (reference sequence). The CDR3 is 11 amino acids. CDR3 in DNA: TGTGCCAGCAGCTTGGACTACGAGCAGTACTTC. Its translation is CASSLDYEQYF. Filled out from reference TRBV13 and TRBJ2-7, the complete variable domain reads AAGVIQSPRHLIKEKRETATLKCYPIPRHDTVYWYQQGPGQDPQFLISFYEKMQSDKGSIPDRFSAQQFSDYHSELNMSSLELGDSALYFCASSLDYEQYFGPGTRLTVT.

V is TRBV13 and J is TRBJ1-3; D is undetermined. This CDR3 spans 19 amino acids. V gave up 5 bases and J gave up 0 bases, with 23 bases separating them. The V gene's germline CDR1 is PRHDT and CDR2 FYEKMQ (reference sequence). CDR3 residues: CASSVNGVTAEYSGNTIYF. The DNA for the CDR3 is TGTGCCAGCAGCGTCAACGGGGTCACAGCTGAATACTCTGGAAACACCATATATTTT.

This clone appeared a single time. This sequence joins TRBV5-6 and TRBJ2-3, with TRBD2 matching over 8 bases. The CDR3 spans 16 residues. The trim removed 0 bases at V and 3 bases at J, leaving 6 bases unmatched. The germline V gene has CDR1 SGHDT and CDR2 YYEEEE. The CDR3 DNA reads as TGTGCCAGCAGCTTGGTGGAGCGGGGGCCAACAGATACGCAGTATTTT. Protein: CASSLVERGPTDTQYF.

The chain has TRBV9 and TRBJ2-5; 7 bases are a match to TRBD1. The CDR3 loop spans 15 amino acids. V lost 4 bases and J lost 5; bases outside the gene matches: 11. The germline gives CDR1 SGDLS, CDR2 YYNGEE. CDR3 sequence reads: CASSPWTGVTETQYF. The CDR3 DNA is TGTGCCAGCAGCCCATGGACAGGAGTTACTGAGACCCAGTACTTC.

Regarding this clone: Different DNA sequences within this sample yield the same CDR3. V usage is TRBV28 and J usage is TRBJ2-5; the match to TRBD2 covers 9 bases. CDR3 length: 15 residues. V gave up 1 base and J gave up 5 bases; unmatched junction bases: 5. Germline loops: CDR1 MDHEN, CDR2 SYDVKM. CDR3 sequence (DNA): TGTGCCAGCAGTTTATCCCGCGGGGGGGCTGAGACCCAGTACTTC. It encodes CASSLSRGGAETQYF.

This chain links TRBV9 with TRBJ1-6; D gene ambiguous. The CDR3 is 15 residues long. Germline V gene data show CDR1 as SGDLS and CDR2 as YYNGEE. Trimming pared 0 bases from V and 3 bases from J, leaving 7 bases between. The CDR3 sequence: CASSVEADYNSPLHF. DNA of the CDR3: TGTGCCAGCAGCGTAGAAGCTGACTATAATTCACCCCTCCACTTT.

V usage is TRBV7-9 and J usage is TRBJ1-1; TRBD1 might be the D (5 bases). CDR1 and CDR2 (germline): SEHNR, FQNEAQ (reference sequence). CDR3 length: 18 residues. The V gene lost 5 bases and the J gene lost 5 bases, with 27 bases spanning the gap. The CDR3, as DNA: TGTGCCAGCAGCCCCTGGGGCAGGCCGGGTAGCGTCTGGACTGAAGCTTTCTTT. Amino acids: CASSPWGRPGSVWTEAFF.

On this clone: This same CDR3 is encoded by further DNA sequences in the sample. The rearrangement links TRBV19 to TRBJ2-1; TRBD1 or TRBD2 may be the D gene (5 bases each). This CDR3 contains 15 residues. Germline V gene data show CDR1 as LNHDA and CDR2 as SQIVND (reference sequence). V lost 3 bases and J lost 0, with 9 bases in between. CDR3: CASSITGGSYNEQFF. For the CDR3, the DNA is TGTGCCAGTAGTATCACTGGGGGCTCCTACAATGAGCAGTTCTTC. The full variable domain, its missing parts supplied by reference TRBV19 and TRBJ2-1, is DGGITQSPKYLFRKEGQNVTLSCEQNLNHDAMYWYRQDPGQGLRLIYYSQIVNDFQKGDIAEGYSVSREKKESFPLTVTSAQKNPTAFYLCASSITGGSYNEQFFGPGTRLTVL.

J is TRBJ2-7 and V is TRBV2, with a weak D call TRBD2 (6 bases). Germline-derived CDR1 and CDR2 are SNHLY and FYNNEI. The ends were cut back, 3 bases at V and 3 bases at J, with 9 bases in the middle. The CDR3 is made up of 13 amino acids. CDR3 in amino acids: CASSEAGLYEQYF. For the CDR3, the DNA is TGTGCCAGCAGTGAGGCGGGGCTCTACGAGCAGTACTTC.

This clone was detected only once. The rearrangement joins TRBV19 to TRBJ2-7; 7 bases line up with TRBD1. J was trimmed by 3 bases and V by 5 bases; bases with no gene match: 7. The CDR3 sequence is 14 residues long. CDR1 and CDR2 from the germline V gene are LNHDA and SQIVND (reference sequence). CDR3: CASSLTGSGYEQYF. The CDR3 coding sequence is TGTGCCAGTAGTTTGACAGGGTCGGGCTACGAGCAGTACTTC.

Note on this clone: Relative to the germline gene, one junction end is altered; a read error may explain this. The chain recombines TRBV7-7 with TRBJ2-7; TRBD1 agrees at 10 bases. CDR1 is SSHAT, CDR2 FNYEAQ, per germline (reference sequence). CDR3 length: 14 amino acids. CDR3 sequence reads: CASSSGTGEYEQYF. Here the CDR3 DNA reads TGTGCTAGCAGCTCCGGGACAGGGGAGTACGAGCAGTACTTC. Combining the CDR3 with reference TRBV7-7 and TRBJ2-7 gives the whole variable domain GAGVSQSPRYKVTKRGQDVTLRCDPISSHATLYWYQQALGQGPEFLTYFNYEAQPDKSGLPSDRFSAERPEGSISTLTIQRTEQRDSAMYRCASSSGTGEYEQYFGPGTRLTVT.

The rearrangement links TRBV9 to TRBJ2-3, with D maybe TRBD1 (6 bases). Germline V gene lookup returns CDR1 SGDLS and CDR2 YYNGEE. The CDR3 covers 16 residues. With 4 bases removed from V and 6 bases from J, the gap between germline ends came to 21 bases. The CDR3 region has the DNA TGTGCCAGCAGCTCTGTATCGGGGACAAACGTTGATACGCAGTATTTT. Its protein product is CASSSVSGTNVDTQYF.

This clone was detected only once. The genes are TRBV29-1 and TRBJ1-2, with no clear D. CDR1 is SQVTM, CDR2 ANQGSEA, per germline. V lost 4 bases and J 3 bases, leaving 15 bases between the germline ends. The CDR3 sequence is 14 residues long. Written as DNA, the CDR3 is TGCAGCGTTGTAGAACCTTCTCGTCACTATGGCTACACCTTC. It encodes CSVVEPSRHYGYTF.

The chain employs TRBV6-5 and TRBJ1-2; D unclear. V lost 5 bases and J lost 3, with 13 bases in between. CDR3 length equals 14 residues. Germline loops: CDR1 MNHEY, CDR2 SVGAGI. The DNA for the CDR3 is TGTGCCAGCAGTCACAGCGAAACAGACTATGGCTACACCTTC. Translating gives CASSHSETDYGYTF.

The rearrangement uses TRBV2 and TRBJ1-2; D not certain. The CDR3 runs 16 residues. Trimming took 9 bases from V and 4 from J, leaving 24 bases between them. Germline V gene sequence: CDR1 SNHLY, CDR2 FYNNEI. The CDR3 bases are TGTGCCAGAGAGCCGTGGGAGGGAGGGCTAACCTATGGCTACACCTTC. Residues: CAREPWEGGLTYGYTF. Supplemented by reference TRBV2 and TRBJ1-2, the full variable domain reads EPEVTQTPSHQVTQMGQEVILRCVPISNHLYFYWYRQILGQKVEFLVSFYNNEISEKSEIFDDQFSVERPDGSNFTLKIRSTKLEDSAMYFCAREPWEGGLTYGYTFGSGTRLTVV.

On this clone itself: The same CDR3 also results from other DNA sequences found in this sample. This chain links TRBV4-1 with TRBJ2-7, with TRBD1 as a possible D gene (5 bases). Germline CDR1 MGHRA, CDR2 YSYEKL. The CDR3 extends over 12 amino acids. V was cut by 1 base and J by 5 bases, with 6 bases left in between. The DNA for the CDR3 is TGCGCCAGCAGCCAAGTCAGGGACGAGCAGTACTTC. The encoded protein is CASSQVRDEQYF.

The gene calls are TRBV2 and TRBJ1-6, with a tentative D call TRBD1 (5 bases). Trimming shortened V by 1 base and J by 0 bases, and 7 bases separated the two germline ends. This CDR3 is built from 16 residues. Looked up from germline, CDR1 is SNHLY and CDR2 is FYNNEI. CDR3 nucleotide sequence: TGTGCCAGCAGTGAAGAGGGGACCTCCTATAATTCACCCCTCCACTTT. Protein sequence: CASSEEGTSYNSPLHF.

V gene TRBV18 combines with J gene TRBJ1-2; D is undetermined. Germline V gene data show CDR1 as KGHSH and CDR2 as LQKENI. With 3 bases removed from V and 0 bases from J, the gap between germline ends came to 14 bases. There are 16 residues in the CDR3. The CDR3 is CASSPPSGQANYGYTF. The CDR3 bases are TGTGCCAGCTCACCGCCCAGCGGCCAGGCTAACTATGGCTACACCTTC.

This chain links TRBV27 with TRBJ2-6, with D tentatively TRBD1 (5 bases). Trimming removed 3 bases from V and 4 bases from J, with 22 bases in between. Germline values: CDR1 MNHEY, CDR2 SMNVEV (reference sequence). The CDR3 spans 19 residues. In DNA form, the CDR3 reads TGTGCCAGCAGTTTCTTCGAGACAGAACCGCCCCACGGGGCCAACGTCCTGACTTTC. Amino acid sequence: CASSFFETEPPHGANVLTF.

The chain links TRBV27 to TRBJ2-1, with D possibly matching TRBD1 (5 bases). With 6 bases removed from V and 4 bases from J, the gap between germline ends came to 10 bases. Looked up from germline, CDR1 is MNHEY and CDR2 is SMNVEV (reference sequence). The CDR3 sequence is 13 residues long. CDR3 amino acids: CASSQGDYNEQFF. CDR3 DNA: TGTGCCAGCAGCCAAGGGGATTACAATGAGCAGTTCTTC.

The chain combines TRBV5-1 with TRBJ1-4, with D hard to call. The germline gives CDR1 SGHRS, CDR2 YFSETQ. This CDR3 is 16 amino acids long. Trimming cost V 0 bases and J 4 bases, with 13 bases left between them. The CDR3 DNA reads TGCGCCAGCAGCTTGGATGGGAGGTCGATTAATGAAAAACTGTTTTTT. This translates into CASSLDGRSINEKLFF. The whole variable domain, remainder taken from reference TRBV5-1 and TRBJ1-4, is KAGVTQTPRYLIKTRGQQVTLSCSPISGHRSVSWYQQTPGQGLQFLFEYFSETQRNKGNFPGRFSGRQFSNSRSEMNVSTLELGDSALYLCASSLDGRSINEKLFFGSGTQLSVL.